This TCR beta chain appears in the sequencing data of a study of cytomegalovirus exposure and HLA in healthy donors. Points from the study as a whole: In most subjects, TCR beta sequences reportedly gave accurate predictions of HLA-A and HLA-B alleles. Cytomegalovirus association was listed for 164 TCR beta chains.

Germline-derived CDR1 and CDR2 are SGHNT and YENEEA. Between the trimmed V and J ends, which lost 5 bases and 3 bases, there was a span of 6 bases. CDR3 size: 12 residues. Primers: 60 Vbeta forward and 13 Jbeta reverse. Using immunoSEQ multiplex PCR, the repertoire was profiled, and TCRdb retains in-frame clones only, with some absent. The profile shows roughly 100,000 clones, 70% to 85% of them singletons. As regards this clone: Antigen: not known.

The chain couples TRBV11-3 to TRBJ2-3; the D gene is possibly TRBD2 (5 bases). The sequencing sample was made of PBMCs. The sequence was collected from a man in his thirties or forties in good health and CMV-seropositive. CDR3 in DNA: TGTGCCAGCAGCCGAGGGACAGATACGCAGTATTTT. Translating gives CASSRGTDTQYF.